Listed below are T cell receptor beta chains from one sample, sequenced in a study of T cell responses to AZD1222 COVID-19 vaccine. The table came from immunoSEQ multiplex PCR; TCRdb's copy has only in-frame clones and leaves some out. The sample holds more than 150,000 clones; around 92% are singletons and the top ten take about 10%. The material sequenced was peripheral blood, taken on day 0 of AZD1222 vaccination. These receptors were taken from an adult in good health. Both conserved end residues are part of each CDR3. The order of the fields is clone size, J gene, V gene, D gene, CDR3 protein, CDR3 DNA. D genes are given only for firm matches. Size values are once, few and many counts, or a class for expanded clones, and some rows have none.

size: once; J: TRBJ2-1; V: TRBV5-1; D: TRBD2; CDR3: CASSFSGTGTSGWYNEQFF; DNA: TGCGCCAGCAGCTTTTCCGGGACAGGGACTAGCGGGTGGTACAATGAGCAGTTCTTC
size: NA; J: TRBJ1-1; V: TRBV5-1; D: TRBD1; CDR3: CASSLAGTGKAFF; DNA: TGCGCCAGCAGCTTGGCTGGGACAGGGAAAGCTTTCTTT
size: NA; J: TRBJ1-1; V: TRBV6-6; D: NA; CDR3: CASSLGDSEAFF; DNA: TGTGCCAGCAGCCTTGGGGATAGTGAAGCTTTCTTT
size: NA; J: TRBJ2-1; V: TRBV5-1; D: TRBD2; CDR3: CASSPGGRNYNEQFF; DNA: TGCGCCAGCAGCCCGGGGGGACGGAACTACAATGAGCAGTTCTTC
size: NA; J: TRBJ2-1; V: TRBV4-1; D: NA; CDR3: CASSQTYYRDKPVDEQFF; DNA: TGCGCCAGCAGCCAAACCTATTACCGGGACAAGCCTGTTGATGAGCAGTTCTTC
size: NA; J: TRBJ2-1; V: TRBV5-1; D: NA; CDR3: CASSSHNEQFF; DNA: TGCGCCAGCAGCAGCCACAATGAGCAGTTCTTC
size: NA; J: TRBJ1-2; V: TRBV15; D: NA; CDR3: CATSRDLKGIGERGYTF; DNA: TGTGCCACCAGCAGAGATCTTAAGGGGATCGGGGAGCGGGGCTACACCTTC
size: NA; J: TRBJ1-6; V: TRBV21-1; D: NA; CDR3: CASMYPGQNSPLHF; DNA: TGTGCCAGCATGTACCCGGGACAGAATTCACCCCTCCACTTT
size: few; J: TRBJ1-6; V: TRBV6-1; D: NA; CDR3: CASSERRGSTWGDNSPLHF; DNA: TGTGCCAGCAGTGAAAGGCGGGGTTCGACCTGGGGGGACAATTCACCCCTCCACTTT
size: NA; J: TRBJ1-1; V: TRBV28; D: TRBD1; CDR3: CASSLPTGEGNTEAFF; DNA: TGTGCCAGCAGTTTACCGACAGGGGAGGGGAACACTGAAGCTTTCTTT
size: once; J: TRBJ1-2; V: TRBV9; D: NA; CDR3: CASSPGDGIYGYTF; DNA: TGTGCCAGCAGCCCTGGCGACGGAATCTATGGCTACACCTTC
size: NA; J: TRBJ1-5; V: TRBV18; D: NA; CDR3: CASSPPSQPQHF; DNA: TGTGCCAGCTCACCACCGAGCCAGCCCCAGCATTTT
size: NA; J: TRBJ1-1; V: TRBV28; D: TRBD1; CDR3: CASEGQGYTEAFF; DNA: TGTGCCAGCGAAGGACAGGGGTACACTGAAGCTTTCTTT
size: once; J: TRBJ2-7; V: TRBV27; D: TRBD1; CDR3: CASSLGGTGGYEQYF; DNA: TGTGCCAGCAGTTTAGGTGGGACAGGGGGCTACGAGCAGTACTTC
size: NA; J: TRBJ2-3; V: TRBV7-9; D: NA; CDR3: CASSPIRTPRDTQYF; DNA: TGTGCCAGCAGCCCAATTCGGACACCTCGGGATACGCAGTATTTT
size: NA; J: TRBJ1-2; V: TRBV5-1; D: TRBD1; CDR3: CASSGPGQGDETNYGYTF; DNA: TGCGCCAGCAGCGGACCGGGACAGGGGGATGAAACTAACTATGGCTACACCTTC
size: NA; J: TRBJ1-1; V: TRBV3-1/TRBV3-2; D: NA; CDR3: CASSQGRTEAFF; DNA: TGTGCCAGCAGCCAAGGTCGGACTGAAGCTTTCTTT
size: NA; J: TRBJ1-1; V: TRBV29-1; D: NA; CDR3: CSVVALMRNTEAFF; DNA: TGCAGCGTTGTTGCCCTTATGAGGAACACTGAAGCTTTCTTT
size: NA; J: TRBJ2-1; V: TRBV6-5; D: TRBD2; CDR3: CASRGGWDEQFF; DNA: TGTGCCTCGCGGGGGGGCTGGGATGAGCAGTTCTTC
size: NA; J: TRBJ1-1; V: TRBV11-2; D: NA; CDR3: CASSQWTPIRDTEAFF; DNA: TGTGCCAGCAGCCAATGGACTCCAATAAGGGACACTGAAGCTTTCTTT
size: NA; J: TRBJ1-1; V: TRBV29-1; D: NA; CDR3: CSVAARQNLLTEAFF; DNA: TGCAGCGTTGCCGCGCGGCAGAATCTCCTCACTGAAGCTTTCTTT
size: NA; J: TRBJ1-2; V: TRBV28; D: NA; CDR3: CASSLDHYGYTF; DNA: TGTGCCAGCAGTTTAGACCACTATGGCTACACCTTC
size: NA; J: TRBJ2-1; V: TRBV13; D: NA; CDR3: CASSSPSTGHNEQFF; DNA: TGTGCCAGCAGCTCCCCGTCTACAGGGCACAATGAGCAGTTCTTC
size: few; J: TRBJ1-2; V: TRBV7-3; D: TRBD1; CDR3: CASSLTGTAGEGYTF; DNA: TGTGCCAGCAGCTTGACAGGGACCGCCGGGGAAGGCTACACCTTC
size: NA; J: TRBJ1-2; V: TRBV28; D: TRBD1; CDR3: CASSLSRTGGNYGYTF; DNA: TGTGCCAGCAGTCTGTCGCGGACAGGGGGGAACTATGGCTACACCTTC
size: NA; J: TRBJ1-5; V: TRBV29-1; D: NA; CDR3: CSVGMGGHQPQHF; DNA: TGCAGCGTTGGGATGGGGGGGCATCAGCCCCAGCATTTT
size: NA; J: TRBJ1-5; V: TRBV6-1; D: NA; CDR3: CASSAPNQPQHF; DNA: TGTGCCAGCAGCGCCCCCAATCAGCCCCAGCATTTT
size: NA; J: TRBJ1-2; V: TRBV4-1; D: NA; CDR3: CASSQAPFPYYGYTF; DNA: TGCGCCAGCAGCCAAGCTCCCTTCCCTTACTATGGCTACACCTTC
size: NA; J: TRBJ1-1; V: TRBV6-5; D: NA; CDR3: CASSYSSGETEAFF; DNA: TGTGCCAGCAGTTACTCCTCAGGGGAGACTGAAGCTTTCTTT
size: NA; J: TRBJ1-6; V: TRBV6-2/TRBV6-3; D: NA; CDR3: CASSYGDSNSPLHF; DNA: TGTGCCAGCAGTTATGGAGACAGTAATTCACCCCTCCACTTT
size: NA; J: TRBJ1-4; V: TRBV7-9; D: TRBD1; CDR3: CASSWDRGGEKLFF; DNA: TGTGCCAGCAGCTGGGACAGGGGCGGTGAAAAACTGTTTTTT
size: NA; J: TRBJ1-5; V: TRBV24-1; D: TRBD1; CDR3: CATSQQGFQPQHF; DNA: TGTGCCACCAGTCAACAGGGGTTTCAGCCCCAGCATTTT
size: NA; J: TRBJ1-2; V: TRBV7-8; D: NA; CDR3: CASSLPPGWGVGYGYTF; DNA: TGTGCCAGCAGCTTACCCCCGGGGTGGGGGGTCGGCTATGGCTACACCTTC
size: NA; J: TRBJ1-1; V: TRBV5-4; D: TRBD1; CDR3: CASSAGGRLNTEAFF; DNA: TGTGCCAGCAGCGCAGGGGGAAGGTTGAACACTGAAGCTTTCTTT
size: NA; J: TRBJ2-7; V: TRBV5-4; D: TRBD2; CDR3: CASSLGAGGSYEQYF; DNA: TGTGCCAGCAGCTTGGGAGCGGGAGGTAGCTACGAGCAGTACTTC
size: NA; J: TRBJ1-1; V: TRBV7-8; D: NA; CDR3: CASSPSVGGWDTEAFF; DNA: TGTGCCAGCAGCCCTTCGGTGGGGGGCTGGGACACTGAAGCTTTCTTT
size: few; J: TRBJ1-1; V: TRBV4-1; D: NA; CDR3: CASSQIQVGTEAFF; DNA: TGCGCCAGCAGCCAAATACAGGTAGGCACTGAAGCTTTCTTT